This is a list of T cell receptor beta chains from one sample in a study of CD8+CD57+ T cells in acquired aplastic anemia. TCRdb re-called the reads through MiXCR, storing one row per CDR3 protein. Here the sample spans 200,000 to 300,000 distinct CDR3 sequences, less than 85% being singletons. Sequencing was performed on sorted CD4+, CD8+, or CD8+CD57+ T cells (not recorded which) from PBMCs. The receptors stem from a human donor with aplastic anemia. The CDR3 runs from the conserved cysteine through the conserved F or W. D genes are given only for firm matches. Expanded clones get a size class; other rows say once, few or many, or leave the size out.

v_gene	j_gene	d_gene	abundance	CDR3aa	CDR3nt
TRBV5-1	TRBJ2-1	-	-	CASSLVLGSYNEQFF	TGCGCCAGCAGCTTGGTGTTGGGATCTTACAATGAGCAGTTCTTC
TRBV25-1	TRBJ2-3	-	once	CASSDAGAGNHRDTQYF	TGTGCCAGCAGTGACGCCGGGGCGGGGAACCACAGGGATACGCAGTATTTT
TRBV7-9	TRBJ2-5	-	-	CATSFHSEQETEDF	TGTGCCACCAGCTTTCACAGCGAGCAAGAGACCGAGGACTTC
TRBV2	TRBJ1-1	-	-	CASGEGGPETGNTEAFF	TGTGCCAGCGGCGAGGGGGGCCCAGAGACAGGGAACACTGAAGCTTTCTTT
TRBV7-9	TRBJ2-5	-	-	CASSFQRSVGTDEF	TGTGCCAGCAGCTTTCAGAGAAGCGTGGGGACCGATGAGTTC
TRBV19	TRBJ2-3	-	-	CASSIAGRPETQFF	TGTGCCAGTAGTATAGCGGGGCGTCCCGAAACGCAGTTTTTT
TRBV7-8	TRBJ2-1	TRBD2	-	CASSLPGSGESDEQFF	TGTGCCAGCAGCTTACCAGGAAGCGGGGAGAGCGATGAGCAGTTCTTC
TRBV7-8	TRBJ1-5	TRBD1	-	CASSQGGRKGEPQHF	TGTGCCAGCAGCCAGGGGGGGCGTAAGGGTGAGCCCCAGCATTTT
TRBV7-9	TRBJ2-1	-	-	CASSLGWDEQFF	TGTGCCAGCAGCTTAGGCTGGGATGAGCAGTTCTTC
TRBV5-4	TRBJ1-1	-	-	CASSFTSDTEAFF	TGTGCCAGCAGCTTTACTAGCGACACTGAAGCTTTCTTT
TRBV7-3	TRBJ2-3	-	-	CASSLAEGPDNKYF	TGTGCCAGCAGCTTAGCGGAAGGTCCCGACAACAAGTATTTT
TRBV10-3	TRBJ1-6	-	-	CAISESGRQLYNSPLHF	TGTGCCATCAGTGAGTCGGGTCGGCAGTTGTATAATTCACCCCTCCACTTT
TRBV5-4	TRBJ2-7	-	-	CASSCNCQVEQYF	TGCGCCAGCAGCTGTAATTGCCAGGTGGAGCAGTACTTC
TRBV7-3	TRBJ2-6	-	-	CASSLRTEAGANVLTF	TGTGCCAGCAGCTTAAGGACAGAAGCTGGGGCCAACGTCCTGACTTTC
TRBV11-3	TRBJ2-1	-	once	CASSLDLTGFF	TGTGCCAGCAGCTTAGATCTAACAGGGTTCTTC
TRBV9	TRBJ1-1	TRBD1	-	CASTPTPGQGNTEAFF	TGTGCCAGCACCCCCACTCCGGGACAGGGGAACACTGAAGCTTTCTTT
TRBV7-3	TRBJ2-3	-	-	CASGFNRGLWLHLF	TGTGCCAGCGGCTTTAACAGGGGACTATGGCTACACCTTTTT
TRBV19	TRBJ1-1	-	-	CASSLDIAGYTEAFF	TGTGCCAGTAGTTTAGATATCGCAGGGTACACTGAAGCTTTCTTC
TRBV7-9	TRBJ2-1	-	-	CASSPDSRGYTFGFF	-
TRBV29-1	TRBJ2-3	TRBD2	-	CSVEPSGTQYF	TGCAGCGTAGAACCTAGCGGGACGCAGTATTTT
TRBV10-3	TRBJ2-7	-	few	CAISESWGYEQYF	TGTGCCATCAGCGAGTCGTGGGGCTACGAGCAGTACTTC
TRBV9	TRBJ2-7	-	-	CASSGPPSYEQYF	TGTGCCAGCAGCGGGCCGCCGTCCTACGAGCAGTACTTC
TRBV10-2	TRBJ1-4	-	-	CASSLIATNEKLFF	TGCGCCAGCAGTTTGATTGCAACTAATGAAAAACTGTTTTTT
TRBV20-1	TRBJ2-1	-	-	CSARDPSGDSYNEQFF	TGCAGTGCACGAGATCCTTCGGGGGACTCCTACAATGAGCAGTTCTTC
TRBV7-9	TRBJ2-5	-	-	CASSLPRAGGSTQYF	TGTGCCAGCAGCCTACCGCGAGCTGGGGGATCGACCCAGTACTTC
TRBV9	TRBJ2-1	-	once	CASSADSAYNEQFF	TGTGCCAGCAGCGCCGACAGCGCCTACAATGAGCAGTTCTTC
TRBV7-2	TRBJ2-1	TRBD1	-	CASSNRQGAQETQFF	TGTGCCAGCAGCAATAGACAGGGGGCTCAAGAGACCCAGTTCTTC
TRBV7-3	TRBJ2-5	-	-	CASSPQQATETQQYF	TGTGCCAGCAGCCCTCAGCAGGCCACAGAAACGCAGCAGTACTTC
TRBV7-8	TRBJ1-2	-	-	CASSFEGGGYGHNF	TGTGCCAGCAGCTTTGAGGGAGGTGGCTATGGGCACAATTTC
TRBV20-1	TRBJ2-7	-	-	CSAQGGGYLYEQYF	TGCAGTGCTCAAGGGGGGGGCTATCTCTACGAGCAGTACTTC
TRBV7-2	TRBJ1-1	-	-	CASSLAGAADTQDFF	TGTGCCAGCAGCTTAGCGGGGGCAGCCGATACGCAAGATTTCTTT
TRBV5-5	TRBJ1-6	-	-	CASSQGDFQGSPLHF	TGTGCCAGCAGCCAAGGGGACTTCCAAGGATCACCCCTCCACTTT
TRBV2	TRBJ2-1	-	once	CASSGGVIHEQFF	TGTGCCAGCAGTGGTGGCGTGATTCATGAGCAGTTTTTC
TRBV7-9	TRBJ1-2	-	-	CASSWERGGNYGYTF	TGTGCCAGCAGCTGGGAAAGGGGCGGGAACTATGGCTACACCTTC
TRBV15	TRBJ2-3	-	-	CATSIGRDPDTQYF	TGTGCCACCAGCATAGGGAGAGATCCAGATACCCAGTATTTT
TRBV9	TRBJ2-7	TRBD1	-	CASSVGGQSTYAQYF	TGTGCCAGCAGCGTAGGGGGACAGAGCACCTACGCGCAGTACTTC
TRBV2	TRBJ1-6	-	-	CASRHGCTYTLHF	TGTGCCAGCAGGCACGGTTGTACTTATACGCTGCATTTT
TRBV10-2	TRBJ1-5	TRBD1	few	CASSAGTGSNQPQHF	TGCGCCAGCAGTGCCGGGACAGGGAGCAATCAGCCCCAGCATTTT